This T cell receptor (beta chain) derives from a study of T cell repertoires in cytomegalovirus infection. Germline-derived CDR1 and CDR2 are ENHRY and SYGVKD. This CDR3 has 11 residues. Trimming cost V 6 bases and J 6 bases, with 8 bases left between them. One entry per CDR3 protein, called by TCRdb with MiXCR from the reads. The data contain about 770,000 distinct CDR3 sequences, under 35% of them seen just once; the ten biggest clones take up 10% to 15%. Comments on this clonotype: Its antigen is as yet unknown.

This receptor was obtained from a human donor in good health (CMV status not recorded). Some clones in this sample may be carry-over from other donors' samples. The specimen was cultured CD8+ T cells from PBMCs, collected from culture after CMV antigen stimulation. The chain has TRBV10-3 and TRBJ1-2, with D unresolved. In nucleotides, the CDR3 is TGTGCCATCAGGGGTGGGGATGGCTACACCTTC. It encodes CAIRGGDGYTF.